This TCR beta chain was obtained from a study of T cells after yellow fever vaccination. Turning to the study itself: Fractions of low cell number were prepared using SMART-Seq v4 Ultra Low Input.

Generation of TCR cDNA used 5'RACE template switching (which added a universal primer site and UMIs). TCRdb fed the 5' RACE reads into MiXCR, producing one record per CDR3 protein. The data show approximately 600,000 distinct CDR3 sequences, with more than 9% seen just once and 15% held by the top ten. CDR1 is LGHDT, CDR2 YNNKEL, per germline (reference sequence). The CDR3 is made up of 16 amino acids. V was trimmed by 3 bases and J by 2 bases, leaving 13 bases between them. V usage is TRBV3-1 and J usage is TRBJ2-2, with D possibly TRBD1 on 6 matching bases. The sequencing used PBMCs, collected on the day of the yellow fever booster vaccination. The clonotype comes from a man aged 25 to 40 who received the YFV17D yellow fever vaccine. The CDR3 region is CASSHRQESNTGELFF. CDR3 DNA sequence: TGTGCCAGCAGCCACCGACAGGAGAGCAACACCGGGGAGCTGTTTTTT.